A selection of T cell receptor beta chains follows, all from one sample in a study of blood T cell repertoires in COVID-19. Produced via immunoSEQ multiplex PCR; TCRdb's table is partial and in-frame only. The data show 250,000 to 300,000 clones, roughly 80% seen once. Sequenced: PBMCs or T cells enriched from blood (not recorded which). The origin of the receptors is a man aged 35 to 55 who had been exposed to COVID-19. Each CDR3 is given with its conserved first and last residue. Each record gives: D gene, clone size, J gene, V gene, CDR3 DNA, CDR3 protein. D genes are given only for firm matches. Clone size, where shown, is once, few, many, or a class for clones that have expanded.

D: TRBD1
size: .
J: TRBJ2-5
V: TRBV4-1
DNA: TGCGCCAGCAGCCGGGCCGGACAGGGGGCCGGAGAGACCCAGTACTTC
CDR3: CASSRAGQGAGETQYF

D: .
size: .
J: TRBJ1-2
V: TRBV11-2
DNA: TGTGCCAGCAGCAACCAAGGAGGGACCTGGGTCGGTGGCTACACCTTC
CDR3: CASSNQGGTWVGGYTF

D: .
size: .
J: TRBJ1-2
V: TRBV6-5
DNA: TGTGCCACCACCCACGCGGGCCGCGAAGGCTACACCTTC
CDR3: CATTHAGREGYTF

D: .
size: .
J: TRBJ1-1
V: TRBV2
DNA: TGTGCCAGCAACCCGACAGGCCTGGACACTGAAGCTTTCTTT
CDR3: CASNPTGLDTEAFF

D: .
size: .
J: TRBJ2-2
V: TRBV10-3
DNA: TGTGCCATCCTCAATGGCGGGTCGGGCGGGGAGCTGTTTTTT
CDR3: CAILNGGSGGELFF

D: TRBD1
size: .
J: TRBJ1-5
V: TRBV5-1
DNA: TGCGCCAGCAGCTTGATGGGACAGCCTAGCAATCAGCCCCAGCATTTT
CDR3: CASSLMGQPSNQPQHF

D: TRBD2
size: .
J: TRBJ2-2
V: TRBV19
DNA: TGTGCCAGTAGTATTAATAGCGGGGATTTGGGGGAGCTGTTTTTT
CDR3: CASSINSGDLGELFF

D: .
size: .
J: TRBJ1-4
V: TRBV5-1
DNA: TGCGCCAGCAGCTTGGCAGGGAGGACGACTTTTAATGAAAAACTGTTTTTT
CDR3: CASSLAGRTTFNEKLFF

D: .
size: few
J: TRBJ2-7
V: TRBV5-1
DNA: TGCGCCAGCAGACTCCGGGTTTCTTACGAGCAGTACTTC
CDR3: CASRLRVSYEQYF

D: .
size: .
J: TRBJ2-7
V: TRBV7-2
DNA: TGTGCCAGCAGCCCCACGTGGACAGTAGATTCCTACGAGCAGTACTTC
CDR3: CASSPTWTVDSYEQYF

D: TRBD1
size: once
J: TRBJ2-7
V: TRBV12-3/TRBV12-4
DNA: TGTGCCAGCAGGGGGGACAGCCTCTACGAGCAGTACTTC
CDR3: CASRGDSLYEQYF

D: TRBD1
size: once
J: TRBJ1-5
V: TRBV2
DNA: TGTGCCAGCAGTGAGGGACAGTCCAATCAGCCCCAGCATTTT
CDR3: CASSEGQSNQPQHF

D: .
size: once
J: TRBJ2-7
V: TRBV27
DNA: TGTGCCAGCAGTTTCCAGGGGAGCTCCTACGAGCAGTACTTC
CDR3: CASSFQGSSYEQYF

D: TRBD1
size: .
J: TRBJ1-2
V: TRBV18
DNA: TGTGCCGGCACACCAGGGGGCACTAACTATGGCTACACCTTC
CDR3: CAGTPGGTNYGYTF

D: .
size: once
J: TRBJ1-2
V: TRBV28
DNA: TGTGCCAGCAGGTACGACAGCTTCTATGGCTACACCTTC
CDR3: CASRYDSFYGYTF

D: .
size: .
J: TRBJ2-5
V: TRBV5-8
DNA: TGTGCCAGCAGCTTCGGCGGGAAGTCGTCGGAGACCCAGTACTTC
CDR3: CASSFGGKSSETQYF

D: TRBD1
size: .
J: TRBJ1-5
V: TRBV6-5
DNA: TGTGCCAGCACTACAGGGGGCGCTGGCAATCAGCCCCAGCATTTT
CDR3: CASTTGGAGNQPQHF

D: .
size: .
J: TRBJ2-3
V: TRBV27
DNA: TGTGCCAGCAGTCCTCCTGGCGGGCTTAGCACAGATACGCAGTATTTT
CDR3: CASSPPGGLSTDTQYF

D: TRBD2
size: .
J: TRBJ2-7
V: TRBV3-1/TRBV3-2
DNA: TGTGCCAGCAGCCCTCTGCGCGGGAGCTCCTACGAGCAGTACTTC
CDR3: CASSPLRGSSYEQYF

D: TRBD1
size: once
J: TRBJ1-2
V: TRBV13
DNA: TGTGCCAGCAGCTTATCTTTACGAGGAGGGGGCGGCTACACCTTC
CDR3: CASSLSLRGGGGYTF

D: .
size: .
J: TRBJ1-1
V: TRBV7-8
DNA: TGTGCCAGCCGACAGGACACTGAAGCTTTCTTT
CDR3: CASRQDTEAFF

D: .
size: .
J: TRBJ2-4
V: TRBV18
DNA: TGTGCCAGCTCCGGTGACGCGACACAGGGCACCATTCAGTACTTC
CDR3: CASSGDATQGTIQYF

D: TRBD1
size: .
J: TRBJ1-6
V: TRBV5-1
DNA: TGCGCCAGCAGCTTGGAAGGGACAGGGACCAACTCCTATAATTCACCCCTCCACTTT
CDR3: CASSLEGTGTNSYNSPLHF

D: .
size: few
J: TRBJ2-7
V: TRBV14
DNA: TGTGCCAGCAGTGTCCGTTACTACGAGCAGTACTTC
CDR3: CASSVRYYEQYF

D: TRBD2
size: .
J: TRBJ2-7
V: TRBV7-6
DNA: TGTGCCAGCAGCTCCCTAGCGGATAGCTCCTACGAGCAGTACTTC
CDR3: CASSSLADSSYEQYF

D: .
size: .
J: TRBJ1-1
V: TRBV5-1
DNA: TGCGCCAGCAGCTTAACCTCCGCGGGCACTGAAGCTTTCTTT
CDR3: CASSLTSAGTEAFF

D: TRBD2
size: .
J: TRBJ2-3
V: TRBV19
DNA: TGTGCCAGTAGTGCCCCTAGCGGGAGCGATACGCAGTATTTT
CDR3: CASSAPSGSDTQYF

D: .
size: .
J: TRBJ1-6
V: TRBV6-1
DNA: TGTGCCAGCAGTGACACGGGTAGAGATTCACCCCTCCACTTT
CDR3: CASSDTGRDSPLHF

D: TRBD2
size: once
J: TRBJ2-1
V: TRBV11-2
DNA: TGTGCCAGCAGCACTAGCGGGAGGGCCACCTACAATGAGCAGTTCTTC
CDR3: CASSTSGRATYNEQFF

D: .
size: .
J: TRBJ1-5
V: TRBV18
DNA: TGTGCCAGCTCACCGGACACGAGCAATCAGCCCCAGCATTTT
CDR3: CASSPDTSNQPQHF

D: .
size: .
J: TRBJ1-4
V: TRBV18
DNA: TGTGCCAGCTCACCATTGACAGTCCCTAATGAAAAACTGTTTTTT
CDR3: CASSPLTVPNEKLFF

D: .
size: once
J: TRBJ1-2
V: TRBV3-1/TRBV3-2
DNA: TGTGCCAGCAGCCAAATCGGGGGGGAATATGGCTACACCTTC
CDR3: CASSQIGGEYGYTF

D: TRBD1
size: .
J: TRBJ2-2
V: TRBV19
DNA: TGTGCCAGTAGGAACCAGGGGGTCTTCACCGGGGAGCTGTTTTTT
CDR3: CASRNQGVFTGELFF

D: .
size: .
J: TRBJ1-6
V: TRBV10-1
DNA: TGCGCCAGCAGTGTGGACAGAAATTCACCCCTCCACTTT
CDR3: CASSVDRNSPLHF

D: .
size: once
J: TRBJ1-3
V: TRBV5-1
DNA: TGCGCCAGCAGCGCGACAGGCAACTCTGGAAACACCATATATTTT
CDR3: CASSATGNSGNTIYF

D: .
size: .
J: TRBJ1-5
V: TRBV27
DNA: TGTGCCAGCAGTTTATATAAGGTGGCCCAACCGGGACAGCCCCAGCATTTT
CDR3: CASSLYKVAQPGQPQHF

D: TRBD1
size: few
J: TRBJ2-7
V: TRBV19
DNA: TGTGCCAGTAGCCGGCGGACAGGGCTGCACGAGCAGTACTTC
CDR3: CASSRRTGLHEQYF

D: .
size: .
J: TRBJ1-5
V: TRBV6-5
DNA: TGTGCCAGCAGAGGAGAATATAGCAATCAGCCCCAGCATTTT
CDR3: CASRGEYSNQPQHF

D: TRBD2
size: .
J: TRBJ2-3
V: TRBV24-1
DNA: TGTGCCACCAGTGATTTCGAGCTAGCGGGAGGGCCACCAGATACGCAGTATTTT
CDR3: CATSDFELAGGPPDTQYF

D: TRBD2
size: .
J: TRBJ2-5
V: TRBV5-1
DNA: TGCGCCAGCAGCTTGGGTTTAAGACAGAACAGTCGCCCCGGACTAGCGGGAGGCGAGACCCAGTACTTC
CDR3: CASSLGLRQNSRPGLAGGETQYF

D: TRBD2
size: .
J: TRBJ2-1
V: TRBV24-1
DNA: TGTGCCACCAGTCTTTCCGTCGGGAGGGCCGGTTCCTACAATGAGCAGTTCTTC
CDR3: CATSLSVGRAGSYNEQFF

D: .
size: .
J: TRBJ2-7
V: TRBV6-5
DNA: TGTGCCAGCAGTACTGGTGGTCCCTCGGCCTACGAGCAGTACTTC
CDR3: CASSTGGPSAYEQYF

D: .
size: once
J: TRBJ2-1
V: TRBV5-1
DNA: TGCGCCAGCAGCTTGGGACAGGTTGGGGTCGATGAGCAGTTCTTC
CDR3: CASSLGQVGVDEQFF

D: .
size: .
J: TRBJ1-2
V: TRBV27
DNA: TGTGCCAGCAGTTCATCGTTGGGAGGATATACGGATGGCTACACCTTC
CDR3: CASSSSLGGYTDGYTF

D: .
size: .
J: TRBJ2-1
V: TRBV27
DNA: TGTGCCAGCAGTTTATTTTGGCTAGCGACTCACTACAATGAGCAGTTCTTC
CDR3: CASSLFWLATHYNEQFF

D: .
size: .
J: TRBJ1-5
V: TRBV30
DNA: TGTGCCTGGAGTCAGGGGTATAAAAATCAGCCCCAGCATTTT
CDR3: CAWSQGYKNQPQHF

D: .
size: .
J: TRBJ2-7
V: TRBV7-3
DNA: TGTGCCAGCAGCTTATTGGACAGCTCCTACGAGCAGTACTTC
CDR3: CASSLLDSSYEQYF

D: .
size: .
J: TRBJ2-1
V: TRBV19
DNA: TGTGCCAGTAGTATAGACCGATTACAGGGTAATGAGCAGTTCTTC
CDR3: CASSIDRLQGNEQFF

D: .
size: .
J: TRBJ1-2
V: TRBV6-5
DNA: TGTGCCAGCAGTTACCGGACCGGACAGTCTAGTAGTGGCTACACCTTC
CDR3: CASSYRTGQSSSGYTF

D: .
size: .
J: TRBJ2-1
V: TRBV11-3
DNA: TGTGCCAGCAGCCCAGGCGCCCGCGGGGCTCGCTCCTACAATGAGCAGTTCTTC
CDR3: CASSPGARGARSYNEQFF

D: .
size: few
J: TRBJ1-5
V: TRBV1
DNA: TGCACCAGCAGCCCCTCCCGGACAGGCGGCGTTCAGCCCCAGCATTTT
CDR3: CTSSPSRTGGVQPQHF

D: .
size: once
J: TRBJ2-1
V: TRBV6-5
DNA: TGTGCCAGTTCTTACCCAGGGGATAGCAATGAGCAGTTCTTC
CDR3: CASSYPGDSNEQFF

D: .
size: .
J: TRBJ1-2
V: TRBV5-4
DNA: TGTGCCAGCAGCTTGGGAGATGCAGGGTTAAGTGGCTACACCTTC
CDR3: CASSLGDAGLSGYTF